This T cell receptor (beta chain) comes out of a study of blood T cell repertoires in COVID-19. TCRdb's copy holds only in-frame clones and misses some; the assay was immunoSEQ multiplex PCR. Here the sample spans over 45,000 clones, approximately 88% being singletons. This CDR3 is 14 amino acids long. Trimming left V 8 bases short and J 0 bases short, with 14 bases between. The V gene's germline CDR1 is LNHNV and CDR2 YYDKDF (reference sequence). The specimen was peripheral blood. This receptor was taken from a man in his 70s with acute or convalescent COVID-19. The chain links TRBV15 to TRBJ2-7; D ambiguous. CDR3 residues: CATGLHLNSYEQYF. In nucleotides, the CDR3 is TGTGCCACCGGGCTACACCTCAACTCCTACGAGCAGTACTTC.